This passage covers 24 T cell receptor beta chains from one sample sequenced in a study of blood T cell repertoires in COVID-19. Assay: immunoSEQ multiplex PCR; the TCRdb copy retains only in-frame clones and omits some. Among 200,000 to 250,000 clones, 75% to 85% were seen once, and the ten largest hold over 7.5%. Specimen: PBMCs or T cells enriched from blood (not recorded which). These receptors were taken from a woman in her forties or fifties with acute COVID-19.

V usage is TRBV18 and J usage is TRBJ1-4; possible D gene TRBD1, 5 bases. Trimming stripped 5 bases from V and 8 bases from J, with 15 bases between. From germline, CDR1 is KGHSH and CDR2 LQKENI. The CDR3 runs to 14 residues. The CDR3 coding sequence is TGTGCCAGCTCAACACAGGAATCGGGGGAAAAACTGTTTTTT. This translates into CASSTQESGEKLFF.

The gene calls are TRBV6-1 and TRBJ2-5, with D maybe TRBD2 (6 bases). The ends were cut back, 2 bases at V and 9 bases at J, with 16 bases in the middle. The CDR3 consists of 14 residues. Germline lookup yields CDR1 MNHNS and CDR2 SASEGT. CDR3 coding DNA: TGTGCCAGCAGTGAAACTCATGAGCCGGGGGCCCAGTACTTC. Translated, it gives CASSETHEPGAQYF.

This clone was counted a single time. The chain employs TRBV21-1 and TRBJ1-2. TRBV21-1 is listed as a pseudogene. The CDR3 length is 13 residues. The CDR3 spells CASSKEGGYGYTF. CDR3 in DNA: TGTGCCAGCAGCAAGGAGGGAGGCTATGGCTACACCTTC.

The chain couples TRBV20-1 to TRBJ1-2, with no clear D. The germline V and J ends were trimmed by 5 bases and 8 bases, with 12 bases remaining between them. CDR1 and CDR2 (germline): DFQATT, SNEGSKA (reference sequence). CDR3 length: 11 amino acids. The CDR3 DNA is TGCAGTGCTCATAGGACTCTCGGCTACACCTTC. Amino acid sequence: CSAHRTLGYTF.

For the CDR3, the DNA is TGTGCCAGCAGCTCGGGGGATTTGAATGAGCAGTTCTTC. This encodes CASSSGDLNEQFF. The V and J genes are TRBV7-2 and TRBJ2-1; the D gene is possibly TRBD2 (6 bases). The germline V gene encodes CDR1 SGHTA and CDR2 FQGNSA. This CDR3 contains 13 residues. With 4 bases removed from V and 7 bases from J, the gap between germline ends came to 11 bases. Full variable domain (outside the CDR3, taken from reference TRBV7-2 and TRBJ2-1): GAGVSQSPSNKVTEKGKDVELRCDPISGHTALYWYRQSLGQGLEFLIYFQGNSAPDKSGLPSDRFSAERTGGSVSTLTIQRTQQEDSAVYLCASSSGDLNEQFFGPGTRLTVL.

This clone was recorded once. The chain carries TRBV9 and TRBJ2-3; 9 nucleotides agree with TRBD2. The CDR3 loop spans 16 amino acids. From germline, CDR1 is SGDLS and CDR2 YYNGEE. V trimming: 0 bases; J trimming: 3 bases; junction bases outside the gene matches: 5. DNA for the CDR3: TGTGCCAGCAGCGTAGGGCGCGGGGGGGTTACAGATACGCAGTATTTT. Protein: CASSVGRGGVTDTQYF.

The V call is TRBV10-1, the J call TRBJ1-1, with 10 bases that match TRBD1. There are 16 residues in the CDR3. The germline V gene encodes CDR1 WNHNN and CDR2 SYGVQD (reference sequence). With 4 bases clipped from V and 4 bases from J, the junction kept 9 bases outside the gene matches. This CDR3 is CASSGTGTGEFTEAFF. In DNA, the CDR3 is TGCGCCAGCAGTGGGACCGGGACAGGGGAATTCACTGAAGCTTTCTTT.

V and J are TRBV25-1 and TRBJ2-7, with unresolved D. Germline assignment: CDR1 MGHDK and CDR2 SYGVNS. The CDR3 spans 13 residues. The germline V and J ends were trimmed by 3 bases and 3 bases, with 9 bases remaining between them. As DNA, the CDR3 is TGTGCCAGCAGTGAGTCAGGTCGCTACGAGCAGTACTTC. Encoded protein: CASSESGRYEQYF.

The chain is built from TRBV29-1 and TRBJ1-2, with D maybe TRBD1 (6 bases). The CDR3 consists of 14 residues. Germline V gives CDR1 SQVTM, CDR2 ANQGSEA. V lost 4 bases to trimming and J lost 3 bases, with 15 bases between them. DNA for the CDR3: TGCAGCGTTGTATTTCCCAGGACAGACTATGGCTACACCTTC. It is translated as CSVVFPRTDYGYTF.

The V gene is TRBV3-1 (or the pseudogene TRBV3-2), the J gene TRBJ1-5; 7 nucleotides agree with TRBD1. The V gene's germline CDR1 is LGHDT and CDR2 YNNKEL (reference sequence). The CDR3 has 13 amino acids. Trimming removed 5 bases from V and 5 bases from J; junction bases left unmatched: 3. CDR3: CASSTTGDQPQHF. The DNA for the CDR3 is TGTGCCAGCAGCACAACAGGGGATCAGCCCCAGCATTTT.

V and J are TRBV6-5 and TRBJ1-2; 9 bases align to TRBD1. V lost 6 bases, J lost 5 bases, and 10 bases stayed unmatched. Looked up from germline, CDR1 is MNHEY and CDR2 is SVGAGI. The CDR3 sequence is 15 residues long. The CDR3 DNA reads TGTGCCAGCAGAGTTACAGGGGGCGGTGGGTATGGCTACACCTTC. This translates into CASRVTGGGGYGYTF.

This clone was counted once. The chain couples TRBV29-1 to TRBJ2-3; 8 nucleotides agree with TRBD1. The CDR3 extends over 14 amino acids. V lost 5 bases, J lost 4 bases, and 8 bases stayed unmatched. CDR1 is SQVTM, CDR2 ANQGSEA, per germline. CDR3 bases: TGCAGCGTTCGGGCCGGACAGGGCTCAGATACGCAGTATTTT. Translated, it gives CSVRAGQGSDTQYF.

The gene calls are TRBV6-5 and TRBJ1-5; 8 bases are shared with TRBD1. This CDR3 is 14 amino acids long. Per germline, CDR1 MNHEY and CDR2 SVGAGI. The ends lost 10 bases at V and 1 base at J; junction bases unmatched: 6. The CDR3 reads CATSGQGSNQPQHF. The DNA of the CDR3 is TGTGCCACGTCCGGACAGGGCAGCAATCAGCCCCAGCATTTT.

V usage is TRBV9 and J usage is TRBJ2-2; D unclear. The CDR3 spans 12 residues. Germline V lookup: CDR1 SGDLS, CDR2 YYNGEE. V was clipped by 3 bases and J by 6 bases, with 6 bases between them. CDR3 nucleotides: TGTGCCAGCAGCGATTTATCCGGGGAGCTGTTTTTT. Translation: CASSDLSGELFF. The full variable domain, its missing parts supplied by reference TRBV9 and TRBJ2-2, is DSGVTQTPKHLITATGQRVTLRCSPRSGDLSVYWYQQSLDQGLQFLIQYYNGEERAKGNILERFSAQQFPDLHSELNLSSLELGDSALYFCASSDLSGELFFGEGSRLTVL.

This chain links TRBV29-1 with TRBJ1-2; a possible D gene is TRBD1 (5 bases). Germline-derived CDR1 and CDR2 are SQVTM and ANQGSEA. With 3 bases removed from V and 5 bases from J, the gap between germline ends came to 13 bases. The CDR3 loop spans 13 amino acids. This CDR3 is CSVDGGTSYGYTF. CDR3 bases: TGCAGCGTTGACGGGGGGACCTCTTATGGCTACACCTTC.

The chain joins TRBV2 to TRBJ1-1, with 8 bases fitting TRBD1. J was trimmed by 1 base and V by 9 bases; bases with no gene match: 4. Germline assignment: CDR1 SNHLY and CDR2 FYNNEI. This CDR3 is built from 13 residues. This CDR3 reads CARKDRANTEAFF. CDR3 DNA: TGTGCCAGGAAGGACAGGGCGAACACTGAAGCTTTCTTT.

The chain is built from TRBV7-8 and TRBJ1-2; TRBD1 agrees at 9 bases. The CDR3 sequence is 13 residues long. The V gene's germline CDR1 is SGHVS and CDR2 FQNEAQ. Germline trimming cut 5 bases from V and 8 bases from J; bases unmatched to any gene: 6. The CDR3 bases are TGTGCCAGCAGCGTTCGGGACAGGGACGGCTACACCTTC. It specifies CASSVRDRDGYTF.

This chain connects TRBV4-3 to TRBJ2-1; 14 bases are shared with TRBD2. J was trimmed by 7 bases and V by 0 bases; bases with no gene match: 8. CDR3 length: 18 amino acids. CDR1 is LGHNA, CDR2 YSLEER, per germline. CDR3 DNA sequence: TGCGCCAGCAGCCAAGATAGAGGACTAGCGGGGGGTAGGAATGAGCAGTTCTTC. Protein product: CASSQDRGLAGGRNEQFF.

For this clone: Compared with germline, one end of the junction differs, possibly owing to a read error. The gene calls are TRBV7-7 and TRBJ1-2; TRBD1 agrees at 8 bases. CDR3 length: 14 amino acids. Germline CDR1 is SSHAT and CDR2 is FNYEAQ (reference sequence). The CDR3 coding sequence is TGTGCTAGCAGCTTAGGACAGGGAGCCTATGGCTACACCTTC. As protein: CASSLGQGAYGYTF.

Concerning this clone: Different DNA sequences within this sample yield the same CDR3. This chain links TRBV30 with TRBJ2-5; 9 nucleotides line up with TRBD2. The length of the CDR3 is 13 residues. Germline V gene sequence: CDR1 GTSNPN, CDR2 SVGIG (reference sequence). V gave up 0 bases and J gave up 6 bases; unmatched junction bases: 2. CDR3 in DNA: TGTGCCTGGAGTGTAGCGGGGGGACAGACCCAGTACTTC. Its translation: CAWSVAGGQTQYF.

The chain is built from TRBV25-1 and TRBJ1-2; TRBD1 matches 7 bases. The CDR3 is 16 residues long. With V trimmed by 1 base and J by 4 bases, 9 bases remained unmatched. Looked up from germline, CDR1 is MGHDK and CDR2 is SYGVNS. The CDR3 reads CASSELGQENFYGYTF. The CDR3 bases are TGTGCCAGCAGTGAATTAGGACAGGAAAATTTCTATGGCTACACCTTC.

CDR3 sequence: CASSQDITGYGYTF. For the CDR3, the DNA is TGCGCCAGCAGCCAAGATATCACAGGCTATGGCTACACCTTC. The chain joins TRBV4-3 to TRBJ1-2; D might be TRBD1 (5 bases). With 0 bases removed from V and 4 bases from J, the gap between germline ends came to 9 bases. The germline CDR1 and CDR2 sequences are LGHNA and YSLEER. The CDR3 is 14 amino acids.

J is TRBJ1-1 and V is TRBV5-1, with D tentatively TRBD1 (5 bases). CDR3 size: 14 residues. Trimming removed 3 bases at V and 0 bases at J, with 9 bases between. The V gene's germline CDR1 is SGHRS and CDR2 YFSETQ. CDR3 amino acids: CASSSTAMNTEAFF. CDR3 nucleotide sequence: TGCGCCAGCAGCTCGACAGCCATGAACACTGAAGCTTTCTTT.

The chain is built from TRBV5-1 and TRBJ2-7; 9 bases fit TRBD1. The CDR3 is 14 amino acids. Germline lookup yields CDR1 SGHRS and CDR2 YFSETQ. Trimming took 5 bases from V and 7 from J; bases not matched to a gene: 10. The CDR3 sequence: CASRATGGAWEQYF. In DNA form, the CDR3 reads TGCGCCAGCAGAGCTACAGGGGGCGCGTGGGAGCAGTACTTC.